The entry below describes one T cell receptor beta chain. This sample was included in a study of blood T cell repertoires in COVID-19. Source study methods: The authors estimated nucleated cell counts from reference gene primer amplification. The repertoire was sequenced with immunoSEQ multiplex PCR; TCRdb's copy has only in-frame clones and lacks some. V and J calls and clone size follow that table, whereas D and trimming were derived from the DNA. The table shows about 320,000 clones, with 90% to 95% occurring only once. Participant-reported clinical history was the basis for cohort assignment. CDR1 is SGDLS, CDR2 YYNGEE, per germline. V lost 4 bases and J lost 8; bases outside the gene matches: 7. The CDR3 totals 13 residues.

This TCR came from a woman in her 30s who had been exposed to COVID-19. V and J are TRBV9 and TRBJ1-2, with TRBD1 matching over 8 bases. Source material: PBMCs or T cells enriched from blood (not recorded which). The CDR3 sequence is CASSSDRVEGYTF. The CDR3 DNA is TGTGCCAGCAGCTCGGACAGGGTAGAAGGCTACACCTTC.